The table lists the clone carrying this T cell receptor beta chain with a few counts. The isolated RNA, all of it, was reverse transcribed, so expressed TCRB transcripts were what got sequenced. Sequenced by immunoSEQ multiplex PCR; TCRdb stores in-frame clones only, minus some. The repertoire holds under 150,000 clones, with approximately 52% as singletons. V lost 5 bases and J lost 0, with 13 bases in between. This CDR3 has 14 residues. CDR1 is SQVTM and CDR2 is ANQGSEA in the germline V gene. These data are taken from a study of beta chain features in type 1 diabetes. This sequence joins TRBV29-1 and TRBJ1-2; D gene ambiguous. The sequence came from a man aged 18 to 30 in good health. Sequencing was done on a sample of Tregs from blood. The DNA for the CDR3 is TGCAGCGTTCTCTTACGGGGAGCTAACTATGGCTACACCTTC. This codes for CSVLLRGANYGYTF.